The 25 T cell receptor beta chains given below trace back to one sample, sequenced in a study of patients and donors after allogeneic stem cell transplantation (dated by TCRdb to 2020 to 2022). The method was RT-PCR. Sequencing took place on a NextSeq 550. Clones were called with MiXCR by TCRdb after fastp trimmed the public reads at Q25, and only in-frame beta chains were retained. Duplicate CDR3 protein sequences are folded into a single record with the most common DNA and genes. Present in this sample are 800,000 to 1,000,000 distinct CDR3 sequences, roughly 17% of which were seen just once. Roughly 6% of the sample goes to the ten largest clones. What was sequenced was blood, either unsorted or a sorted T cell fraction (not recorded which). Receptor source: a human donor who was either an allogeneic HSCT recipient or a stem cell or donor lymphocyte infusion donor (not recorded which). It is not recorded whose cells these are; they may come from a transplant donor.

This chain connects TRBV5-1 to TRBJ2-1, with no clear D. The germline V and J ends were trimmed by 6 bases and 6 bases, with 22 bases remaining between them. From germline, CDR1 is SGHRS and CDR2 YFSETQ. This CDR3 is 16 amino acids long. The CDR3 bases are TGCGCCAGCACCCCGGGCGGCTCCTCCATGGGCAATGAGCAGTTCTTC. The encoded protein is CASTPGGSSMGNEQFF. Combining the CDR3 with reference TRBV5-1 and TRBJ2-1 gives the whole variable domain KAGVTQTPRYLIKTRGQQVTLSCSPISGHRSVSWYQQTPGQGLQFLFEYFSETQRNKGNFPGRFSGRQFSNSRSEMNVSTLELGDSALYLCASTPGGSSMGNEQFFGPGTRLTVL.

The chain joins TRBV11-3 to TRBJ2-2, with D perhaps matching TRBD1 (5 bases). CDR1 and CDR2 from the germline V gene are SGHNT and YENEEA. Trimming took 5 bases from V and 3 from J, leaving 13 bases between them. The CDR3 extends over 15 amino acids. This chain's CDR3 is CASSPRSRDTGELFF. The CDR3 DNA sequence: TGTGCCAGCAGCCCCCGTTCCAGGGACACCGGGGAGCTGTTTTTT.

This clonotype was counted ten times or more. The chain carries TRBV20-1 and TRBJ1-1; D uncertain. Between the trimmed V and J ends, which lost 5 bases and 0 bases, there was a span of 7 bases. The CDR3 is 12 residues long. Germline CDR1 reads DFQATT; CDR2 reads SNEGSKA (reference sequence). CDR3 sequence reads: CSAPDVNTEAFF. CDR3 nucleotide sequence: TGCAGTGCTCCGGACGTGAACACTGAAGCTTTCTTT.

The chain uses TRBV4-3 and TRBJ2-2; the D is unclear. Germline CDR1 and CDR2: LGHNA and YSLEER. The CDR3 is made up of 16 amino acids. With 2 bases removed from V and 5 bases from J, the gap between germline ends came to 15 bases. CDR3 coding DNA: TGCGCCAGCAGCCAAAACCCCAGAGCCTCTACCGGGGAGCTGTTTTTT. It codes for CASSQNPRASTGELFF.

CDR3 DNA sequence: TGTGCCACCAGTGATTTTATCGTCCTAGCGGGACCTTGGAATACGCAGTATTTT. Translation: CATSDFIVLAGPWNTQYF. The chain carries TRBV24-1 and TRBJ2-3; TRBD2 matches 9 bases. The CDR3 consists of 18 residues. Germline CDR1 is KGHDR and CDR2 is SFDVKD. Trimming at V came to 1 base and at J to 7 bases, leaving 14 bases not matched to a gene.

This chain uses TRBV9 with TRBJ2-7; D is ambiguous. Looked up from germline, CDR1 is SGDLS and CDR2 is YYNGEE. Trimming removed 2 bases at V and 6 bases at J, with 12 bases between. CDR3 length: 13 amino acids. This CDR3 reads CASSVVPRGEQYF. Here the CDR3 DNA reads TGTGCCAGCAGCGTGGTACCACGCGGCGAGCAGTACTTC.

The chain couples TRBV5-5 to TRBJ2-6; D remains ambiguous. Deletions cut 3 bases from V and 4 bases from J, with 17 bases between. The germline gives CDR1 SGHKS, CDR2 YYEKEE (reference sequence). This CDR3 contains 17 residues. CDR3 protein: CASSSWPGEGGANVLTF. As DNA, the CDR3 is TGTGCCAGCAGCTCATGGCCGGGCGAAGGAGGGGCCAACGTCCTGACTTTC.

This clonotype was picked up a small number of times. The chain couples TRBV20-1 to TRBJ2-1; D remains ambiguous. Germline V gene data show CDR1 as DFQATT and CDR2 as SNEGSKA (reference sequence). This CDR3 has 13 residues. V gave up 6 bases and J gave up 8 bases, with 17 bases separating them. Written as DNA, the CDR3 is TGCAGTGCCCCCCGGGTGGGTGCGCATGAGCAGTTCTTC. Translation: CSAPRVGAHEQFF.

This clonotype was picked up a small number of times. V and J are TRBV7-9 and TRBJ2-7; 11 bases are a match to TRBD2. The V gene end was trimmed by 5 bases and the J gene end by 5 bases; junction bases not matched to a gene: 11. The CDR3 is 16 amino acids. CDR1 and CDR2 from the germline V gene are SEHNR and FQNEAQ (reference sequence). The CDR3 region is CASSLLAGGHQNEQYF. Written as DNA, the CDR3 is TGTGCCAGCAGCCTTCTAGCGGGGGGACACCAGAACGAGCAGTACTTC.

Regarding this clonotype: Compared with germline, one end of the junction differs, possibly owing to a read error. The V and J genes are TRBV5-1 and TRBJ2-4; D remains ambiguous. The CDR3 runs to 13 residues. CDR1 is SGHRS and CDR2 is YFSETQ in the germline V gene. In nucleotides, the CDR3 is TGCGCCAGCAGATTGGAGGCCAAAAACATTCAGTACTTC. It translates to CASRLEAKNIQYF. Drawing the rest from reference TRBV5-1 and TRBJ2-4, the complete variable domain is KAGVTQTPRYLIKTRGQQVTLSCSPISGHRSVSWYQQTPGQGLQFLFEYFSETQRNKGNFPGRFSGRQFSNSRSEMNVSTLELGDSALYLCASRLEAKNIQYFGAGTRLSVL.

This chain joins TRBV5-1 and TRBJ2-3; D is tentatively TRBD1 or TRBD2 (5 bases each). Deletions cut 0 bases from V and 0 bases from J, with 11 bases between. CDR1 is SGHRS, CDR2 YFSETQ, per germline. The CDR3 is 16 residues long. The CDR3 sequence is CASSLGRGRSTDTQYF. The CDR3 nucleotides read TGCGCCAGCAGCTTGGGCCGGGGCAGAAGCACAGATACGCAGTATTTT.

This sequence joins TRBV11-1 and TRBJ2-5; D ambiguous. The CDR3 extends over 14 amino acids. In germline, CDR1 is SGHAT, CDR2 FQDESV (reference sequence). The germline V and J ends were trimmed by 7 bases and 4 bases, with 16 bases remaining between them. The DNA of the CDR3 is TGTGCCAGCACCCCTACAGAAGGATCAGAGACCCAGTACTTC. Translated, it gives CASTPTEGSETQYF.

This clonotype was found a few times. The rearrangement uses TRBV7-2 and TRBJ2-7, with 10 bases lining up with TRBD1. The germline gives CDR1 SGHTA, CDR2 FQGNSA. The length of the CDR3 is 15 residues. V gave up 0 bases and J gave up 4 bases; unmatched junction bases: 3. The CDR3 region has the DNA TGTGCCAGCAGCTTAGCGAGGGACAGGGGTTACGAGCAGTACTTC. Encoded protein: CASSLARDRGYEQYF.

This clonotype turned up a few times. CDR3 residues: CASSLAPGGALAEAFF. As DNA, the CDR3 is TGCGCCAGCAGCTTGGCCCCTGGGGGGGCTTTGGCTGAAGCTTTCTTT. The chain has TRBV5-1 and TRBJ1-1; weak D call: TRBD1 (6 bases). The CDR3 extends over 16 amino acids. V lost 0 bases and J 6 bases, leaving 18 bases between the germline ends. Germline V gene data show CDR1 as SGHRS and CDR2 as YFSETQ.

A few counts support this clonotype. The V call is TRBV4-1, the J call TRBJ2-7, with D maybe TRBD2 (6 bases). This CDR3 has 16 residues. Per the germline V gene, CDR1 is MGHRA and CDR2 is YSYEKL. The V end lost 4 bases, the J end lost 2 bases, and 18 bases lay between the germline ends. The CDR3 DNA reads TGCGCCAGCAGCCCCCCCGGGACGCGGGGCCCCTACGAGCAGTACTTC. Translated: CASSPPGTRGPYEQYF.

CDR3: CSARDYPATNEKLFF. CDR3 nucleotides: TGCAGTGCTAGAGATTACCCCGCAACTAATGAAAAACTGTTTTTT. The chain employs TRBV20-1 and TRBJ1-4; D remains ambiguous. Trimming left V 0 bases short and J 0 bases short, with 8 bases between. The germline CDR1 and CDR2 sequences are DFQATT and SNEGSKA (reference sequence). The CDR3 covers 15 residues.

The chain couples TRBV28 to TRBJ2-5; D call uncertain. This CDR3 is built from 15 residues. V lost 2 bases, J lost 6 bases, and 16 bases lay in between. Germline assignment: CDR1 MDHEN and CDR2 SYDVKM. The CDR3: CASSLMGAAGQTQYF. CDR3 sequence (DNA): TGTGCCAGCAGTTTAATGGGCGCAGCCGGACAGACCCAGTACTTC.

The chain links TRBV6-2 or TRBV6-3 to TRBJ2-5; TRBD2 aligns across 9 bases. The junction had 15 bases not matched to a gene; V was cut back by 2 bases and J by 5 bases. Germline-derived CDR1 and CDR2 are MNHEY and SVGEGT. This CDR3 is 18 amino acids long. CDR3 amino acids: CASSYVVVREGRRETQYF. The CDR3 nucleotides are TGTGCCAGCAGTTACGTGGTCGTGCGGGAGGGCCGTCGGGAGACCCAGTACTTC.

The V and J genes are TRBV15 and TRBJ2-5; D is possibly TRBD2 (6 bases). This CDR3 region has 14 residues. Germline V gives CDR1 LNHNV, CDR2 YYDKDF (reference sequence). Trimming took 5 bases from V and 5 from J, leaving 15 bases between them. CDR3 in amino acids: CATSQAGTLETQYF. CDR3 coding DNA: TGTGCCACCAGCCAGGCAGGGACTTTGGAGACCCAGTACTTC.

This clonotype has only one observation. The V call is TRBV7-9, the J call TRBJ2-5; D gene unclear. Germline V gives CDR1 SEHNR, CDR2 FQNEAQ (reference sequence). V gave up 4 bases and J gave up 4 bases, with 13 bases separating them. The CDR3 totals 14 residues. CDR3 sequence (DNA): TGTGCCAGCAGCTCCCTCATTTTGGGAGAGACCCAGTACTTC. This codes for CASSSLILGETQYF. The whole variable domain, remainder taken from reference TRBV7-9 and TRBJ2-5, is DTGVSQNPRHKITKRGQNVTFRCDPISEHNRLYWYRQTLGQGPEFLTYFQNEAQLEKSRLLSDRFSAERPKGSFSTLEIQRTEQGDSAMYLCASSSLILGETQYFGPGTRLLVL.

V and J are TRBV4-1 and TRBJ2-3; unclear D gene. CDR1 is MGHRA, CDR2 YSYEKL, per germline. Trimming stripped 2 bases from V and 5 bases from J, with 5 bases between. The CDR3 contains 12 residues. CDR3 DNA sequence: TGCGCCAGCAGCCAACCGGTAGATACGCAGTATTTT. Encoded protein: CASSQPVDTQYF.

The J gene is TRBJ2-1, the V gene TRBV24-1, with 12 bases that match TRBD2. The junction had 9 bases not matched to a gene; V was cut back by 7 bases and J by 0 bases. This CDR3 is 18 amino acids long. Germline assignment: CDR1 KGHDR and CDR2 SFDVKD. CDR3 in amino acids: CATSLAGGHLSSYNEQFF. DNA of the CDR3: TGTGCCACCAGCCTAGCGGGGGGGCATCTGAGCTCCTACAATGAGCAGTTCTTC.

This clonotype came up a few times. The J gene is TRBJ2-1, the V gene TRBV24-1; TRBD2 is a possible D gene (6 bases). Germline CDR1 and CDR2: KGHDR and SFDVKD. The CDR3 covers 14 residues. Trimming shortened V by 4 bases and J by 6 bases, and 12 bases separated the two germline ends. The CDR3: CATSEMDYGNEQFF. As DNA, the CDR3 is TGTGCCACCAGTGAGATGGACTACGGCAATGAGCAGTTCTTC.

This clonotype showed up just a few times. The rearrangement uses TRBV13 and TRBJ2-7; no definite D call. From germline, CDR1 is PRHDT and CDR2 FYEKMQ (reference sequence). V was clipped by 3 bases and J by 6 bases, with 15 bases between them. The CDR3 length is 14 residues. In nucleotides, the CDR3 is TGTGCCAGCAGCTTCGGTGGCAGAGGCGGCGAGCAGTACTTC. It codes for CASSFGGRGGEQYF.

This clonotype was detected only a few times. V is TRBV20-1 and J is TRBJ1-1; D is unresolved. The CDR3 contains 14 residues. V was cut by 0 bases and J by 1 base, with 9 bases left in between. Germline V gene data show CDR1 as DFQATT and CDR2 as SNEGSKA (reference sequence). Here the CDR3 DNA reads TGCAGTGCTAGAGAAGGGCGGGGGAACACTGAAGCTTTCTTT. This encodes CSAREGRGNTEAFF.